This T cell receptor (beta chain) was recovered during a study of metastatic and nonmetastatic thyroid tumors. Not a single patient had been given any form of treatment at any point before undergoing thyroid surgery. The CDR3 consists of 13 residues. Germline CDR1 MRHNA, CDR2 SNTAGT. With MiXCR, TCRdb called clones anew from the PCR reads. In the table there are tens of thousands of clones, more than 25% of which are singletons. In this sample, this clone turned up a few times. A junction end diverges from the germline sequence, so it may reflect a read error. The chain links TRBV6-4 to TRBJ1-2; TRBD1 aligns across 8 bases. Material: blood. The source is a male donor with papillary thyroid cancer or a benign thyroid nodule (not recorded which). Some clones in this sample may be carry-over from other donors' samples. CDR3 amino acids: CASSADRGYGYNF. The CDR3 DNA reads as TGTGCCAGCAGTGCAGACAGGGGATATGGCTACAACTTC.